These T cell receptor beta chains were read from a single sample in a study of blood T cells in healthy people across ages. TCRdb independently ran MiXCR on the 5' RACE reads; one entry per CDR3 protein. The table includes about 930,000 distinct CDR3 sequences, 29% detected once. These data also featured in a second study, about T cells of mothers and their children.

Sequencing input: blood. These receptors were taken from a woman in her 40s in good health. Each CDR3 is given with its conserved first and last residue.

v_call: TRBV20-1
j_call: TRBJ2-2
cdr3_aa: CSARSASGGDTGELFF

v_call: TRBV12-3/TRBV12-4
j_call: TRBJ2-3
cdr3_aa: CASSLLPSGGGDAQYF

v_call: TRBV12-3/TRBV12-4
j_call: TRBJ1-4
cdr3_aa: CASTKNEGESEKLFF

v_call: TRBV7-8
j_call: TRBJ2-1
cdr3_aa: CANSSPSGDEQFF

v_call: TRBV10-3
j_call: TRBJ1-2
cdr3_aa: CAIGQGRSGYGYTF

v_call: TRBV5-1
j_call: TRBJ1-1
cdr3_aa: CASSLRGQGLTEAFF

v_call: TRBV7-2
j_call: TRBJ2-7
cdr3_aa: CASSLVGGGPYEQYF

v_call: TRBV6-2/TRBV6-3
j_call: TRBJ2-7
cdr3_aa: CASSYSADSPPSYEQYF

v_call: TRBV4-3
j_call: TRBJ1-6
cdr3_aa: CASSQDWRGLGSPLHF

v_call: TRBV11-2
j_call: TRBJ2-1
cdr3_aa: CASSLSAGSFGEQFF

v_call: TRBV7-6
j_call: TRBJ2-1
cdr3_aa: CASSSDQGGPSSSNEQFF

v_call: TRBV29-1
j_call: TRBJ2-7
cdr3_aa: CSVAPRGLTYEQYF

v_call: TRBV12-3/TRBV12-4
j_call: TRBJ1-2
cdr3_aa: CASSFSLNYGYTF